This T cell receptor beta chain was documented in a study of brain T cells in children with intractable seizures. The CDR3 has 17 amino acids. CDR1 WSHSY and CDR2 SAAADI come from the germline V gene. Trimming shortened V by 2 bases and J by 0 bases, and 11 bases separated the two germline ends. Profiled with immunoSEQ multiplex PCR; TCRdb holds only in-frame clones, not every one. This sample has about 110,000 clones, with approximately 94% found just once. The source material was peripheral blood, sampled at surgery. The origin of this receptor is a boy under two years old with hemimegalencephaly and intractable seizures. The chain is built from TRBV10-2 and TRBJ2-6; D possibly corresponds to TRBD2 (6 bases). The CDR3 protein is CASSEVAVFSGANVLTF. In DNA form, the CDR3 reads TGCGCCAGCAGTGAGGTAGCGGTCTTCTCTGGGGCCAACGTCCTGACTTTC.